The entry below gives a single T cell receptor (beta chain) sequence along with its context. Per the original data handling: Amplification of reference gene primers was used by the study to estimate nucleated cell counts. Produced via immunoSEQ multiplex PCR; TCRdb's table is partial and in-frame only. V and J calls and clone size are those listed in that table; D and trimming were worked out from the DNA. The data contain a few hundred thousand clones, roughly 86% of them singletons. The data derive from a study of blood T cell repertoires in COVID-19. Turning to the study itself: Samples representing acute and convalescent COVID-19 were sourced from the United States, Italy and Spain. T cells, B-cell-depleted T cells, or PBMCs provided the cDNA or gDNA that served as material.

J gave up 0 bases and V 0 bases, and 4 bases lay outside the gene matches. Germline assignment: CDR1 SGHRS and CDR2 YFSETQ. The CDR3 length is 18 residues. The chain couples TRBV5-1 to TRBJ2-5; 14 bases align to TRBD2. Sequenced material: peripheral blood. This TCR was recovered from a woman aged 45-65 years with acute or convalescent COVID-19. CDR3 nucleotide sequence: TGCGCCAGCAGCTTGGGACTAGCGGGAGGGGCGTACCAAGAGACCCAGTACTTC. Protein: CASSLGLAGGAYQETQYF.